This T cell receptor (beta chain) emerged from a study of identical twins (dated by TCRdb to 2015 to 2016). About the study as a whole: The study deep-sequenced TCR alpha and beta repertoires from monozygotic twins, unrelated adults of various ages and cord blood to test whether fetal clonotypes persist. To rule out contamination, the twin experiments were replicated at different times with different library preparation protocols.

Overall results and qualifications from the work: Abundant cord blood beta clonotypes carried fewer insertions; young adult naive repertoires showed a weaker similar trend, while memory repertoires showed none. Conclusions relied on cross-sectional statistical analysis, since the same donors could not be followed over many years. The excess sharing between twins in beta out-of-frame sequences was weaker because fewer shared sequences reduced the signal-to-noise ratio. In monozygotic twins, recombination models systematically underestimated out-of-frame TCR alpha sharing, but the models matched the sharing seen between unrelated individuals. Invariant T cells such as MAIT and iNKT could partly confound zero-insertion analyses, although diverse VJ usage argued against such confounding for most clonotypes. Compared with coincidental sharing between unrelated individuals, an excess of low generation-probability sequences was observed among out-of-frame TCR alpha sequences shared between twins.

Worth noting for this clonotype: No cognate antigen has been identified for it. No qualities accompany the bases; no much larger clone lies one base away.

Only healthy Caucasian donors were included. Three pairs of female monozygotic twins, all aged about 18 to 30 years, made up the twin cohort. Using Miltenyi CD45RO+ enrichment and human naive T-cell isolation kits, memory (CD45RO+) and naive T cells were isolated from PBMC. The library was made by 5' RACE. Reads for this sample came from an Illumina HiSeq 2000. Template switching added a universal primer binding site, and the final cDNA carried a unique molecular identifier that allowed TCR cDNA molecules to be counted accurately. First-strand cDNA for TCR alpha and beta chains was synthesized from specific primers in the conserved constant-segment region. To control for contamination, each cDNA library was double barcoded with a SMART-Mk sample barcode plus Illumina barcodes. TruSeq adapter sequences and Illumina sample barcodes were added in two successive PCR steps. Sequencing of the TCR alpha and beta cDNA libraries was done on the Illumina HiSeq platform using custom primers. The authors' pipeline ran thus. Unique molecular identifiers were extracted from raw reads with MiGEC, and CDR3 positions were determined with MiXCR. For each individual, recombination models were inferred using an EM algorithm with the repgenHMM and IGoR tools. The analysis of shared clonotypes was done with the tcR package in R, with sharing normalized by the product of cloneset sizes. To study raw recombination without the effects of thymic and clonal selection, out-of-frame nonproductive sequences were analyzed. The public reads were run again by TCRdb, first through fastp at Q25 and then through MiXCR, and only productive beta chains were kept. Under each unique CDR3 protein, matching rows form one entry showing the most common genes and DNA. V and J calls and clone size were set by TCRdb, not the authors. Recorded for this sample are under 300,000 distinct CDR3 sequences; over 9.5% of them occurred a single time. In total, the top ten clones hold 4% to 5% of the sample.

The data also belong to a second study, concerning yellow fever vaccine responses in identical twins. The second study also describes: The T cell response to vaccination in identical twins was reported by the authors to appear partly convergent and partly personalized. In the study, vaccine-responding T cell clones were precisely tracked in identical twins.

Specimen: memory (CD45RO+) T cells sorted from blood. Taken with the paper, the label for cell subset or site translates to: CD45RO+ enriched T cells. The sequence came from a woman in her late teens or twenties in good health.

DNA sequence: TGTGCCAGCAGCTTAGGGTTGTACGTGACTTTC. This is translated as CASSLGLYVTF. The chain joins TRBV11-2 to TRBJ2-6; no D segment can be confidently identified. Its CDR3 holds 11 amino acids, cysteine through phenylalanine. Just CDR3 DNA is preserved here, 33 bases in frame from base 1. According to the germline V gene, CDR1 reads SGHAT and CDR2 reads FQNNGV. Trimming at the junction amounts to 1 base on V and 17 bases on J, and the germline ends lie 9 bases apart. Here the CDR3 is joined to the reference TRBV11-2 and TRBJ2-6 genes, and the full variable domain is: EAGVAQSPRYKIIEKRQSVAFWCNPISGHATLYWYQQILGQGPKLLIQFQNNGVVDDSQLPKDRFSAERLKGVDSTLKIQPAKLEDSAVYLCASSLGLYVTFGAGSRLTVL.